This TCR beta chain came from a study of cytomegalovirus exposure and HLA in healthy donors listed by TCRdb under 2017. Describing the broader study: An earlier analysis of around 600 of the donors reported about 290 Gb of sequence data and 100 million to 140 million unique TCR beta sequences from about 179 million T cells. Approximately 300 gigabases of sequencing data and around 90 million unique TCR sequences made up an early release that covered several hundred HLA-typed donors. Of the 350 to 450 genotyped donors, over 80% were placed in the genetic ancestry cluster associated with self-reported Caucasian donors. The study aimed to test whether cataloging public T cell receptors could reveal signatures of past pathogen exposure. The T cell repertoires of several hundred subjects were profiled by immunosequencing and related to cytomegalovirus serostatus. A separate validation cohort of over a hundred different subjects was used in addition to the roughly 720-subject first cohort. High-throughput TCR immunosequencing, statistical association of individual TCRs with disease status, and machine learning were combined to predict cytomegalovirus infection status. In a later analysis, previously published TCR beta repertoires from hundreds of donors were re-analyzed and high-resolution HLA genotyping was added so that TCR occurrence patterns could be studied. In the later analysis, no new phenotypic data were used to find candidate immune exposures; instead, reliance was placed on TCR beta sequences and their occurrence across donors. An earlier analysis of several hundred of the donors applied high-throughput TCR beta sequencing to assess whether each TCR beta V gene segment acted as functional or pseudogenic. Donor age, sex, ethnicity and CMV serostatus were compiled alongside the repertoire data. A later genetic analysis took genome-wide SNP genotypes for about 65% of the 666 donors and used that subset as a discovery cohort. All discovery cohort repertoires had been generated using a single sequencing platform. HLA typing included class I and class II loci at four-digit resolution. The number of donors typed differed by locus, with about 629-630 for A, B, C, DRB1 and DQB1, 522 for DQA1, over 600 for DPA1, and under 490 for DPB1. Five DR-DQ haplotypes were handled as single units for association and clustering, since linkage in the cohort was strong. On average, roughly 240,000 unique TCR beta nucleotide sequences were sequenced per donor among a few hundred genotyped donors of the cohort, with around 19% of those sequences being non-productive. Paper-wide results and their limitations: Because HLA typing was unavailable for some donors at each locus, only the typed subset was used in association tests. For the cohort, immune exposure information was limited to CMV serostatus. In a later analysis, about 16,000 TCR beta sequences were associated with specific HLA alleles at a false discovery rate of 0.05. According to a later analysis, most CMV-associated TCR beta chains appeared to be HLA-restricted, and the HLA associations seemed to be driven largely by CMV exposure. V-gene and J-gene trimming of TCR beta chains was associated with a missense DCLRE1C variant in a later genetic analysis, and the association was replicated in an independent cohort. A later analysis found that TCR association rates varied across HLA loci, with DRB1 alleles showing the most associated TCRs and HLA-C alleles the fewest. An earlier analysis of 587 of the donors showed that most TCR beta V segments appeared in productive rearrangements either about 90% or about 30% of the time, which broadly matched IMGT annotations. A group of highly shared sequence variants was considered likely to be a technical artifact of the sequencing pipeline. Several of the top co-occurrence clusters appeared to be linked to parvovirus B19, influenza, CMV and Epstein-Barr virus, according to a later analysis. When HLA alleles, especially DR and DQ, strongly co-occurred, attributing TCR associations to individual alleles was difficult. The presence/absence analyses assumed that sequencing depth was roughly uniform across donors, and that assumption may not be true. In both the original and validation cohorts, the classifier was reported to diagnose cytomegalovirus status with high specificity and sensitivity. A further reported finding was that TCR beta sequences accurately predicted the HLA-A and HLA-B alleles for most subjects in the first cohort. In vitro tests confirmed that a few of the cytomegalovirus-associated TCR beta chains recognize cytomegalovirus antigens. Correlated functional status among segregating V segments might reflect linkage disequilibrium, but an unknown experimental factor could not be ruled out. The authors suggested that the approach could potentially be generalized to other disease states and immunological phenotypes. Across donors, most TCR sequences were observed very rarely, whereas some public TCRs were present in many individuals. The study gave a list of roughly 150 TCR beta chains associated with cytomegalovirus. Only TCR beta chains were sequenced in this cohort, and the absence of alpha or paired-chain data limited detectable features. In a later analysis, HLA-associated TCR beta chains showed more clonal expansion and lower generation probabilities than non-associated chains that were equally common. In a later genetic analysis, fewer N-insertions in productive TCRs were reported among donors in an Asian-associated ancestry cluster than the roughly 670-donor mean. Because the 87-base-pair reads could not distinguish some IMGT-functional V segments, including TRBV6-2 and TRBV6-3, those segments were excluded. Because counts were too low, some 16 rarely observed V segments, including chromosome 9 orphons, were excluded from the earlier analysis of roughly 580 of the donors.

This clone was counted between two and nine times. Its antigen remains unidentified. Qualities for individual bases were not recorded, and no much larger clone is one base off. V sheds 0 bases and J sheds 0 bases, leaving 9 bases between their ends. According to the germline V gene, CDR1 reads SGHRS and CDR2 reads YFSETQ. From cysteine to phenylalanine, the CDR3 is 15 amino acids long. The entry retains the CDR3 DNA only, 45 bases that are in frame from base 1. Library preparation used the immunoSEQ multiplex PCR assay. For the multiplex PCR, a mixture combining 60 forward primers for TCR Vbeta segments and 13 reverse primers for TCR Jbeta segments was used. Amplification of the CDR3 region of rearranged TCR beta genes was performed with a multiplex PCR assay on genomic DNA. On the Illumina HiSeq System, the amplified TCR beta libraries were sequenced as 87-base-pair reads. Per the source publication's procedure: A later analysis tallied roughly 78 million unique TCR beta chains across the 610 or so repertoires, and around 10 million of those chains were shared by two or more donors. Raw reads were error-corrected and collapsed into unique sequences by a nearest-neighbor algorithm in which closely related sequences were merged to remove PCR and sequencing errors. V, D and J gene segments were assigned by aligning CDR3 sequences to IMGT reference sequences. For a sequence to be retained, at least a six-nucleotide match to both a V gene segment and a J gene segment was required. Rearrangements were called productive when the CDR3 lacked stop codons and stayed in frame with V and J; all others were non-productive. CDR3 was defined by IMGT convention, running from the second conserved V-encoded cysteine to the conserved J-encoded phenylalanine. Sequences without an unambiguous match to a single V gene segment were excluded from the earlier analysis of about 600 of the donors. In an earlier analysis of several hundred of the donors, a V segment was called functional when productive rearrangements were above 56.7%, and segregating when the standard deviation between donors exceeded 5%. A statistical classification framework was developed to diagnose cytomegalovirus status using the catalog of TCR beta chain sequences. In a later analysis, TCR nucleotide sequences were compared against IMGT/GENE-DB human TR gene sequences so that V and J genes could be assigned. In a later analysis, CDR3 sequences and most-parsimonious VDJ recombination scenarios were assigned using the TCRdist pipeline. In a later analysis, each TCR beta chain was defined by its CDR3 amino acid sequence together with its V-gene family, and reads lacking a unique V-gene family were excluded. A later analysis removed 550 to 650 highly shared, low-generation-probability nucleotide sequences to deal with suspected cross-contamination and a sequencing artifact. For each public chain, a later analysis derived a clonal expansion index from normalized ranks of inferred template counts within each repertoire. In a later analysis, generation probabilities were computed using a VDJ recombination model fitted to out-of-frame rearrangements, and the results were checked against IGoR. In a later analysis, TCR-TCR, TCR-HLA and TCR-CMV co-occurrence was scored with hypergeometric tests, and a repertoire-size bias correction was applied to TCR pairs. False discovery rates were estimated in a later analysis by permuting HLA or CMV assignments 20 times. In a later analysis, co-occurring TCRs were grouped using DBSCAN, and TCRdist sequence similarity was added for clustering within HLA-allele-positive subsets. Repertoires with fewer than 30,000 or more than 120,000 public chains, plus five repertoires with anomalous nucleotide sharing, were excluded from co-occurrence clustering. Not all clones reach the TCRdb copy of this immuneACCESS table, which keeps in-frame sequences only. Checked studies attribute under half of the gap to unresolved V genes and leave the rest unexplained. Clone size and V and J calls were adopted from that table, with D and trimming inferred from the DNA. In this sample the table shows roughly 200,000 clones, around 80% of which occur a single time. Of the sample, 0.58% is held by the ten largest clones.

In total, about 650 healthy bone marrow donors made up the cohort. All cohort members were sampled while nominally healthy, although unrecorded immune exposures were likely present. The donor tested CMV seronegative and was one of the 352 seronegative cohort members. Each donor provided a peripheral blood sample, and peripheral blood mononuclear cells were used for TCR beta sequencing. The Qiagen DNeasy Blood Extraction Kit was used to extract genomic DNA from the blood cell samples. This receptor was taken from a woman aged 40 to 50 in good health and CMV-seronegative. Sample: PBMCs. The chain was built from TRBV5-1 and TRBJ1-1, with the D gene call left open. The CDR3 loop reads CASSLDPYMNTEAFF. The DNA reads as follows: TGCGCCAGCAGCTTGGACCCGTACATGAACACTGAAGCTTTCTTT.